Below are 8 T cell receptor beta chains sequenced from a single sample in a study of cytomegalovirus exposure and HLA in healthy donors. PCR involved 60 Vbeta and 13 Jbeta primers. Repertoires were generated with immunoSEQ multiplex PCR, while TCRdb's copy carries only in-frame clones and drops some. The sample records about 130,000 clones, around 80% being singletons. The sequenced sample was PBMCs. Source of these receptors: a man younger than 45 in good health and CMV-seronegative.

The rearrangement uses TRBV28 and TRBJ2-7; D unclear. V was clipped by 6 bases and J by 4 bases, with 10 bases between them. The CDR3 runs 12 residues. In germline, CDR1 is MDHEN, CDR2 SYDVKM. This CDR3 is CASSLTPYEQYF. CDR3 sequence (DNA): TGTGCCAGCAGCCTGACACCTTACGAGCAGTACTTC.

This clone occurred once. The chain is built from TRBV27 and TRBJ2-2; 7 bases line up with TRBD1. From germline, CDR1 is MNHEY and CDR2 SMNVEV (reference sequence). V was clipped by 4 bases and J by 3 bases; unmatched bases: 14. This CDR3 is 18 amino acids long. The CDR3 region has the DNA TGTGCCAGCAGTTCTGAGCCAGACAGGGAAGCGGACACCGGGGAGCTGTTTTTT. Its translation is CASSSEPDREADTGELFF.

The chain carries TRBV19 and TRBJ1-5, with TRBD1 matching over 7 bases. CDR1 and CDR2 (germline): LNHDA, SQIVND (reference sequence). The V segment lost 3 bases and the J segment 6 bases; nucleotides outside the gene matches: 5. The CDR3 sequence is 14 residues long. CDR3 in amino acids: CASSIWGQSQPQHF. CDR3 sequence (DNA): TGTGCCAGTAGTATCTGGGGACAGTCTCAGCCCCAGCATTTT.

This clone has just a few counts. This rearrangement joins TRBV5-1 to TRBJ1-1, with D maybe TRBD1 (5 bases). Germline V CDR1 and CDR2: SGHRS, YFSETQ. There are 14 residues in the CDR3. V gave up 4 bases and J gave up 0 bases, with 10 bases separating them. The CDR3 DNA reads TGCGCCAGCAGCCTCAGGGCCCTGAACACTGAAGCTTTCTTT. It specifies CASSLRALNTEAFF.

DNA for the CDR3: TGCGCCAGCAGCTTGGTCGGGACAGGGGACGCTGGCTACACCTTC. This translates into CASSLVGTGDAGYTF. The chain employs TRBV5-1 and TRBJ1-2; 10 bases agree with TRBD1. The germline V gene has CDR1 SGHRS and CDR2 YFSETQ. V trimming: 0 bases; J trimming: 7 bases; junction bases outside the gene matches: 6. The CDR3 extends over 15 amino acids.

The chain has TRBV21-1 and TRBJ2-7; TRBD2, the table's D call, was not compared with the DNA. TRBV21-1 is a pseudogene. The CDR3 contains 15 residues. The CDR3 spells CASSKLGTQGGEQYF. The CDR3, as DNA: TGTGCCAGCAGCAAACTAGGGACCCAGGGAGGAGAGCAGTACTTC.

The chain uses TRBV20-1 and TRBJ1-1; D is perhaps TRBD1 (6 bases). Trimming took 6 bases from V and 4 from J, leaving 9 bases between them. The CDR3 is 11 residues long. Germline CDR1 and CDR2: DFQATT and SNEGSKA (reference sequence). DNA for the CDR3: TGCAGTGCCAGGGGTGGCACTGAAGCTTTCTTT. Translating gives CSARGGTEAFF.

V and J are TRBV5-6 and TRBJ2-7; no reliable D call. With 4 bases removed from V and 7 bases from J, the gap between germline ends came to 15 bases. Germline V gives CDR1 SGHDT, CDR2 YYEEEE. CDR3 length: 13 residues. The CDR3 reads CASSRRNYAEQYF. The DNA for the CDR3 is TGTGCCAGCAGCCGTCGAAACTACGCAGAGCAGTACTTC.